This T cell receptor beta chain was sequenced during a study of CD8 T cells in Susac syndrome. Study overall: Treatment at blood withdrawal was none, corticosteroids, or intravenous immunoglobulin alone in Susac syndrome patients.

The CDR3 has 14 residues. The V and J ends lost 4 bases and 3 bases respectively, with 13 bases between them. Germline V gives CDR1 SGHDT, CDR2 YYEEEE. TCR beta sequences were obtained from blood CD8+ and CD4+ T cells. The RNA input was roughly 0.45 to 1 ug, and it was reverse transcribed with random hexamers. Across 54 Vbeta and 13 Jbeta, TCR beta CDR3 was amplified with immunoSEQ multiplex PCR. TCRdb re-called the immunoSEQ multiplex PCR reads with MiXCR, one entry per CDR3 protein. Of 150,000 to 200,000 distinct CDR3 sequences in the sample, roughly 92% were seen once. Broader study findings: Only a relatively small number of individuals were included in the TCR sequencing and HLA analysis.

Turning to this clonotype: What it binds is unknown.

The clonotype was recovered from a human donor with Susac syndrome. The chain joins TRBV5-6 to TRBJ1-2, with D tentatively TRBD1 (6 bases). Sequencing was carried out using CD4+ T cells from PBMCs. DNA of the CDR3: TGTGCCAGCAGCATCCCAGGGGTCTACTATGGCTACACCTTC. The encoded protein is CASSIPGVYYGYTF.